Presented here are 29 T cell receptor beta chains from one specimen sequenced in a study of cytomegalovirus exposure and HLA in healthy donors. Primers included in the PCR were 60 Vbeta and 13 Jbeta primers. Only in-frame clones appear in the TCRdb table, and some are missing; sequencing was by immunoSEQ multiplex PCR. The repertoire includes approximately 150,000 clones, around 80% of them detected once, and about 5.6% sits in the top ten. The sequenced sample consisted of PBMCs. Receptors were obtained from a man under 40 in good health and CMV-seropositive.

The V and J genes are TRBV28 and TRBJ1-2, with TRBD1 identical over 9 bases. There are 14 residues in the CDR3. The V gene's germline CDR1 is MDHEN and CDR2 SYDVKM. J was trimmed by 5 bases and V by 4 bases; bases with no gene match: 5. CDR3 sequence (DNA): TGTGCCAGCAGTTCTTACAGGGGGCGTTATGGCTACACCTTC. Its translation is CASSSYRGRYGYTF.

The chain carries TRBV5-6 and TRBJ2-1; D gene ambiguous. The CDR3 consists of 12 residues. Trimming stripped 5 bases from V and 4 bases from J, with 7 bases between. The germline gives CDR1 SGHDT, CDR2 YYEEEE. CDR3 protein: CASRRWYNEQFF. For the CDR3, the DNA is TGTGCCAGCAGGAGATGGTACAATGAGCAGTTCTTC.

This clone was seen just once. V gene TRBV9 combines with J gene TRBJ1-2; 8 bases align to TRBD1. The CDR3 is made up of 13 amino acids. With V trimmed by 0 bases and J by 7 bases, 2 bases remained unmatched. Looked up from germline, CDR1 is SGDLS and CDR2 is YYNGEE. For the CDR3, the DNA is TGTGCCAGCAGCGTAGGACAGGGGTTTGGCTACACCTTC. Protein sequence: CASSVGQGFGYTF.

This clone was counted a single time. The V gene is TRBV27, the J gene TRBJ2-3, with D unclear. The CDR3 contains 16 residues. The V end was cut by 5 bases, the J end by 1 base, with 16 bases between. Germline V gene sequence: CDR1 MNHEY, CDR2 SMNVEV (reference sequence). The CDR3 is CASSPSSGLRTDTQYF. The CDR3 DNA is TGTGCCAGCAGTCCCTCCTCGGGTTTGCGCACAGATACGCAGTATTTT.

V usage is TRBV5-1 and J usage is TRBJ1-2; 7 positions match TRBD1. Trimming cost V 7 bases and J 5 bases; bases outside gene matches: 11. CDR3 length: 14 residues. CDR1 and CDR2 (germline): SGHRS, YFSETQ. CDR3 protein: CASSSEGQSYGYTF. Written as DNA, the CDR3 is TGCGCCAGCTCCTCTGAGGGACAGTCTTATGGCTACACCTTC.

The chain uses TRBV6-1 and TRBJ1-5, with 8 bases identical to TRBD1. The CDR3 has 14 amino acids. Trimming at V came to 7 bases and at J to 2 bases, leaving 4 bases not matched to a gene. Germline lookup yields CDR1 MNHNS and CDR2 SASEGT. CDR3 region: CASILDRGNQPQHF. In DNA form, the CDR3 reads TGTGCCAGCATTCTGGACAGGGGCAATCAGCCCCAGCATTTT.

The CDR3 here is CASSSDDRAQETQYF. The CDR3 coding sequence is TGTGCCAGCAGCTCGGACGACAGGGCGCAAGAGACCCAGTACTTC. The V call is TRBV7-6, the J call TRBJ2-5; 7 bases are shared with TRBD1. The trim removed 4 bases at V and 2 bases at J, leaving 7 bases unmatched. Germline lookup yields CDR1 SGHVS and CDR2 FNYEAQ. The CDR3 is 15 amino acids.

The chain couples TRBV7-9 to TRBJ1-6; the D is unclear. The germline gives CDR1 SEHNR, CDR2 FQNEAQ (reference sequence). Trimming pared 3 bases from V and 9 bases from J, leaving 3 bases between. The CDR3 contains 11 residues. DNA for the CDR3: TGTGCCAGCAGCTTGAGTTCACCCCTCCACTTT. It codes for CASSLSSPLHF.

CDR3 in amino acids: CASSGAGGLSYNEQFF. Here the CDR3 DNA reads TGTGCCAGCAGCGGAGCGGGAGGTCTCTCCTACAATGAGCAGTTCTTC. The chain carries TRBV25-1 and TRBJ2-1, with 9 bases matching TRBD2. Germline-derived CDR1 and CDR2 are MGHDK and SYGVNS. This CDR3 is built from 16 residues. V shed 6 bases and J 0 bases; nucleotides not matched to a gene: 6.

The chain recombines TRBV28 with TRBJ2-2, with D tentatively TRBD1 (6 bases). Between the trimmed V and J ends, which lost 6 bases and 7 bases, there was a span of 15 bases. The CDR3 sequence is 14 residues long. Germline V gives CDR1 MDHEN, CDR2 SYDVKM. The CDR3 region has the DNA TGTGCCAGCAGGGCACAGGGTGCGGGCGGGGAGCTGTTTTTT. This translates into CASRAQGAGGELFF.

This clone was counted once. The chain uses TRBV10-3 and TRBJ1-1; maybe TRBD1 (5 bases). Germline V lookup: CDR1 ENHRY, CDR2 SYGVKD. V lost 2 bases and J 3 bases, leaving 16 bases between the germline ends. The length of the CDR3 is 16 residues. This CDR3 reads CAISEEGGDWDTEAFF. The CDR3 nucleotides read TGTGCCATCAGTGAGGAGGGAGGGGACTGGGACACTGAAGCTTTCTTT.

CDR3 loop: CASSLEAEVTDTQYF. CDR3 nucleotides: TGTGCCAGCAGCTTAGAAGCGGAGGTCACAGATACGCAGTATTTT. This rearrangement joins TRBV13 to TRBJ2-3; TRBD2 is a possible D gene (5 bases). Germline V CDR1 and CDR2: PRHDT, FYEKMQ (reference sequence). The CDR3 extends over 15 amino acids. V shed 1 base and J shed 2 bases, with 10 bases lying between them.

V is TRBV15 and J is TRBJ1-1; no clear D gene. This CDR3 region has 15 residues. Between the trimmed V and J ends, which lost 0 bases and 3 bases, there was a span of 11 bases. Germline V CDR1 and CDR2: LNHNV, YYDKDF (reference sequence). The CDR3 sequence: CATSRDWAVDTEAFF. The CDR3 DNA reads as TGTGCCACCAGCAGAGATTGGGCAGTAGACACTGAAGCTTTCTTT.

The chain employs TRBV29-1 and TRBJ2-1, with 10 bases fitting TRBD2. The trim removed 3 bases at V and 8 bases at J, leaving 7 bases unmatched. CDR1 SQVTM and CDR2 ANQGSEA come from the germline V gene. This CDR3 has 14 residues. The chain's CDR3 is CSVDFLAGVYEQFF. The CDR3 bases are TGCAGCGTTGATTTTCTAGCGGGAGTTTATGAGCAGTTCTTC.

The chain employs TRBV2 and TRBJ2-5; 11 nucleotides align to TRBD2. In germline, CDR1 is SNHLY, CDR2 FYNNEI. This CDR3 has 13 amino acids. J was trimmed by 5 bases and V by 7 bases; bases with no gene match: 3. The CDR3 here is CASKASGGETQYF. CDR3 bases: TGTGCCAGCAAGGCTAGCGGGGGGGAGACCCAGTACTTC.

The chain is built from TRBV7-8 and TRBJ2-1; TRBD2 might be the D (5 bases). The CDR3 covers 15 residues. The V gene lost 6 bases and the J gene lost 9 bases, with 21 bases spanning the gap. Germline lookup yields CDR1 SGHVS and CDR2 FQNEAQ. CDR3 nucleotide sequence: TGTGCCAGCAGTATGACCGGACTTACTTCGGGTGAGCAGTTCTTC. Protein sequence: CASSMTGLTSGEQFF.

As concerns this clone: Germline and junction disagree at one end, which may indicate a read error. This chain joins TRBV15 and TRBJ2-5, with TRBD2 matching over 8 bases. The J call may be faulty, since TRBJ2-7 better matches the DNA end. CDR1 is LNHNV and CDR2 is YYDKDF in the germline V gene (reference sequence). The length of the CDR3 is 14 residues. The CDR3 nucleotides are TGTGCCACCAGCAGCCGGACTAGCTCCAACGAGCAGTACTTC. This sequence encodes CATSSRTSSNEQYF.

The CDR3 loop reads CAISGGLDTQYF. DNA of the CDR3: TGTGCCATCAGTGGGGGGCTGGATACGCAGTATTTT. J is TRBJ2-3 and V is TRBV10-3; possible D gene TRBD1, 6 bases. The V gene lost 4 bases and the J gene lost 6 bases, with 8 bases spanning the gap. Germline assignment: CDR1 ENHRY and CDR2 SYGVKD. The CDR3 has 12 residues.

The chain couples TRBV27 to TRBJ1-6, with TRBD1 matching over 7 bases. Germline lookup yields CDR1 MNHEY and CDR2 SMNVEV (reference sequence). CDR3 length equals 16 residues. V shed 4 bases and J 4 bases; nucleotides not matched to a gene: 7. The CDR3 coding sequence is TGTGCCAGCAGTTCACCGACAGGGCCTTATAATTCACCCCTCCACTTT. This translates into CASSSPTGPYNSPLHF.

This chain joins TRBV5-1 and TRBJ2-1; 10 bases fit TRBD2. V was clipped by 4 bases and J by 6 bases; unmatched bases: 22. Germline V gene lookup returns CDR1 SGHRS and CDR2 YFSETQ. The length of the CDR3 is 20 residues. CDR3 protein: CASSAPGLAGAPSTTNEQFF. The CDR3 DNA is TGCGCCAGCAGCGCCCCGGGGCTAGCGGGAGCCCCTTCGACGACCAATGAGCAGTTCTTC. The full variable domain, rest sourced from reference TRBV5-1 and TRBJ2-1, is KAGVTQTPRYLIKTRGQQVTLSCSPISGHRSVSWYQQTPGQGLQFLFEYFSETQRNKGNFPGRFSGRQFSNSRSEMNVSTLELGDSALYLCASSAPGLAGAPSTTNEQFFGPGTRLTVL.

The V and J genes are TRBV27 and TRBJ2-7, with 7 bases identical to TRBD1. Germline CDR1 MNHEY, CDR2 SMNVEV (reference sequence). V shed 6 bases and J 2 bases; nucleotides not matched to a gene: 10. The CDR3 consists of 15 residues. CDR3 sequence (DNA): TGTGCCAGCAGACCCTTGGGGACAGAAACCTACGAGCAGTACTTC. This codes for CASRPLGTETYEQYF.

The rearrangement links TRBV28 to TRBJ1-1; D gene uncertain. The V end was cut by 5 bases, the J end by 4 bases, with 17 bases between. The germline V gene encodes CDR1 MDHEN and CDR2 SYDVKM. The CDR3 extends over 15 amino acids. The CDR3 bases are TGTGCCAGCAGTCCATGGCGGCTGGTTTTCACTGAAGCTTTCTTT. This codes for CASSPWRLVFTEAFF.

The chain has TRBV7-9 and TRBJ1-1; D not certain. Germline CDR1 SEHNR, CDR2 FQNEAQ (reference sequence). This CDR3 is built from 14 residues. V gave up 5 bases and J gave up 4 bases, with 14 bases separating them. The CDR3 loop is CASSVREGPTEAFF. The CDR3, as DNA: TGTGCCAGCAGCGTAAGGGAGGGCCCCACTGAAGCTTTCTTT.

The chain is built from TRBV5-1 and TRBJ1-2; 10 positions agree with TRBD1. The germline CDR1 and CDR2 sequences are SGHRS and YFSETQ. The CDR3 has 14 residues. With 2 bases clipped from V and 8 bases from J, the junction kept 6 bases outside the gene matches. The CDR3 here is CASSFGQGGWGYTF. In DNA form, the CDR3 reads TGCGCCAGCAGCTTCGGACAGGGGGGGTGGGGCTACACCTTC.

This clone was detected once. The chain combines TRBV30 with TRBJ2-7; possible D gene TRBD1, 6 bases. V dropped 5 bases and J dropped 2 bases, with 13 bases sitting between them. CDR1 and CDR2 (germline): GTSNPN, SVGIG (reference sequence). The CDR3 is 13 amino acids. DNA of the CDR3: TGTGCCTGGTCGACAGGATCGACCTACGAGCAGTACTTC. Its protein product is CAWSTGSTYEQYF.

The genes are TRBV4-1 and TRBJ1-2; TRBD1 is a possible D gene (6 bases). Per germline, CDR1 MGHRA and CDR2 YSYEKL. The V gene lost 0 bases and the J gene lost 4 bases, with 21 bases spanning the gap. The CDR3 consists of 18 residues. CDR3 sequence reads: CASSQDSGGTGKSYGYTF. The CDR3 coding sequence is TGCGCCAGCAGCCAAGATTCTGGGGGTACAGGGAAATCCTATGGCTACACCTTC.

This clone was seen more than once but under ten times. This sequence joins TRBV11-3 and TRBJ2-2; D call uncertain. The CDR3 is made up of 12 amino acids. Trimming pared 5 bases from V and 5 bases from J, leaving 6 bases between. Germline loops: CDR1 SGHNT, CDR2 YENEEA. Here the CDR3 reads CASSLETGELFF. CDR3 nucleotide sequence: TGTGCCAGCAGCCTCGAGACCGGGGAGCTGTTTTTT. The variable domain in full, completed from reference TRBV11-3 and TRBJ2-2, reads EAGVVQSPRYKIIEKKQPVAFWCNPISGHNTLYWYLQNLGQGPELLIRYENEEAVDDSQLPKDRFSAERLKGVDSTLKIQPAELGDSAVYLCASSLETGELFFGEGSRLTVL.

The chain employs TRBV6-4 and TRBJ2-1, with TRBD2 matching over 10 bases. This CDR3 has 15 amino acids. The ends lost 0 bases at V and 8 bases at J; junction bases unmatched: 4. Germline CDR1 reads MRHNA; CDR2 reads SNTAGT. The CDR3: CASSDSRAGGDEQFF. The CDR3 DNA sequence: TGTGCCAGCAGTGACTCGAGAGCGGGAGGGGATGAGCAGTTCTTC.

This chain links TRBV6-4 with TRBJ2-1, with TRBD1 identical over 7 bases. The germline CDR1 and CDR2 sequences are MRHNA and SNTAGT. Trimming cost V 4 bases and J 7 bases; bases outside gene matches: 4. The CDR3 extends over 13 amino acids. CDR3 amino acids: CASSGDSINEQFF. The CDR3, as DNA: TGTGCCAGCAGTGGGGACAGTATTAATGAGCAGTTCTTC.